These 13 T cell receptor beta chains came from one sample sequenced in a study of shared clonotypes between healthy human individuals (dated by TCRdb to 2020 to 2021). Library preparation employed the immunoSEQ multiplex PCR assay. The source is immuneACCESS, and TCRdb retained only in-frame sequences with V and J called. Part of the clones is not carried over; for the studies checked, unresolved V genes explain less than half of this, and the remainder is unexplained. In all, the sample holds fewer than 850,000 clones, and less than 80% of those were seen once. Clones ranked in the top ten supply about 2% of the sample. The sequencing input was memory CD4+ T cells sorted from blood. The sample's cell subset or site label, in plain terms: CD45RA-negative fraction. The receptor source for this set is a woman aged 25-40 years in good health.

This rearrangement joins TRBV18 to TRBJ2-5; 7 bases match TRBD1. Losses at the gene ends were 5 bases for V and 4 bases for J; bases not matched to a gene: 1. The CDR3 consists of 12 residues. Germline V gives CDR1 KGHSH, CDR2 LQKENI. CDR3 in amino acids: CASSDRVETQYF. In nucleotides, the CDR3 is TGTGCCAGCTCAGACAGGGTAGAGACCCAGTACTTC.

This clone was seen a handful of times. The chain has TRBV28 and TRBJ1-2, with TRBD1 identical over 10 bases. The CDR3 length is 15 residues. With 7 bases clipped from V and 8 bases from J, the junction kept 13 bases outside the gene matches. Germline lookup yields CDR1 MDHEN and CDR2 SYDVKM. The CDR3 coding sequence is TGTGCCAGCATCGCCCGGGACAGGGGAGGACTCGGCTACACCTTC. It encodes CASIARDRGGLGYTF.

The V and J genes are TRBV13 and TRBJ2-5; 9 nucleotides line up with TRBD2. With the DNA end fitting TRBJ2-7 better, the J assignment may be wrong. The CDR3 runs 15 residues. The germline gives CDR1 PRHDT, CDR2 FYEKMQ (reference sequence). CDR3 DNA sequence: TGTGCCAGCAGCATCGCTAGCGGGAACTCCTACGAGCAGTACTTC. Translating it yields CASSIASGNSYEQYF.

V usage is TRBV28 and J usage is TRBJ1-5; 8 bases line up with TRBD1. The V gene end was trimmed by 5 bases and the J gene end by 1 base; junction bases not matched to a gene: 10. Germline assignment: CDR1 MDHEN and CDR2 SYDVKM. The CDR3 has 17 residues. The CDR3 DNA sequence: TGTGCCAGCAGTGACGGACAGGGCGGTAGCAGCAATCAGCCCCAGCATTTT. As protein: CASSDGQGGSSNQPQHF.

The CDR3 DNA sequence: TGCGCCAGCAGCCTAACAGGAGGGCAGGATTTAGCTTTCTTT. It codes for CASSLTGGQDLAFF. The J gene is TRBJ1-1, the V gene TRBV5-1; possibly TRBD1 for D (5 bases). V gave up 4 bases and J gave up 10 bases, with 20 bases separating them. CDR1 is SGHRS and CDR2 is YFSETQ in the germline V gene. This CDR3 is built from 14 residues.

This clone was seen a single time. The sample carries other DNA sequences with the same CDR3. This chain joins TRBV6-1 and TRBJ1-2; D gene uncertain. Germline CDR1 reads MNHNS; CDR2 reads SASEGT. Between the trimmed V and J ends, which lost 2 bases and 2 bases, there was a span of 9 bases. This CDR3 region has 14 residues. For the CDR3, the DNA is TGTGCCAGCAGTGAAAGCGCCGGGAACTATGGCTACACCTTC. It codes for CASSESAGNYGYTF.

The rearrangement joins TRBV7-9 to TRBJ2-6; D unclear. The germline gives CDR1 SEHNR, CDR2 FQNEAQ (reference sequence). The length of the CDR3 is 13 residues. Trimming left V 8 bases short and J 0 bases short, with 5 bases between. CDR3 sequence (DNA): TGTGCCAGCGGGGACTCTGGGGCCAACGTCCTGACTTTC. It translates to CASGDSGANVLTF.

The sample holds a few counts of this clone. The gene calls are TRBV5-6 and TRBJ1-4; 7 bases agree with TRBD1. CDR3 length: 14 residues. Germline trimming cut 4 bases from V and 1 base from J; bases unmatched to any gene: 1. CDR1 and CDR2 (germline): SGHDT, YYEEEE. DNA for the CDR3: TGTGCCAGCAGCGGGGACAGAACTAATGAAAAACTGTTTTTT. Encoded protein: CASSGDRTNEKLFF.

The rearrangement links TRBV28 to TRBJ2-7; D uncertain. The CDR3 contains 12 residues. V dropped 7 bases and J dropped 3 bases, with 10 bases sitting between them. Germline V gene sequence: CDR1 MDHEN, CDR2 SYDVKM. The chain's CDR3 is CASTSGYYEQYF. The CDR3 nucleotides read TGTGCCAGCACATCCGGGTACTACGAGCAGTACTTC.

This clone came up once. The rearrangement links TRBV5-1 to TRBJ2-3; tentative D call: TRBD2 (5 bases). The CDR3 totals 13 residues. Germline V gene sequence: CDR1 SGHRS, CDR2 YFSETQ. V was clipped by 5 bases and J by 4 bases, with 11 bases between them. The CDR3: CASREVVADTQYF. CDR3 sequence (DNA): TGCGCCAGCAGGGAGGTAGTAGCAGATACGCAGTATTTT. The whole variable domain, remainder taken from reference TRBV5-1 and TRBJ2-3, is KAGVTQTPRYLIKTRGQQVTLSCSPISGHRSVSWYQQTPGQGLQFLFEYFSETQRNKGNFPGRFSGRQFSNSRSEMNVSTLELGDSALYLCASREVVADTQYFGPGTRLTVL.

V gene TRBV4-1 combines with J gene TRBJ1-1; 12 bases are a match to TRBD1. Germline CDR1 reads MGHRA; CDR2 reads YSYEKL. The ends lost 5 bases at V and 2 bases at J; junction bases unmatched: 6. The CDR3 extends over 16 amino acids. CDR3 sequence (DNA): TGCGCCAGCAGCTCCGGGACAGGGGGCCTCAACACTGAAGCTTTCTTT. This translates into CASSSGTGGLNTEAFF.

The rearrangement joins TRBV6-6 to TRBJ2-5; D not resolved. The CDR3 contains 15 residues. Germline V gene lookup returns CDR1 MNHNY and CDR2 SVGAGI (reference sequence). Trimming took off 0 bases at V and 2 bases at J, with 10 bases between the two ends. The CDR3 reads CASSYSLVFQETQYF. The CDR3 DNA is TGTGCCAGCAGTTACTCGTTAGTCTTTCAAGAGACCCAGTACTTC.

Only one count was recorded for this clone. The rearrangement links TRBV11-2 to TRBJ1-4, with 8 bases that match TRBD1. The CDR3 has 15 amino acids. V was clipped by 3 bases and J by 6 bases; unmatched bases: 6. Per the germline V gene, CDR1 is SGHAT and CDR2 is FQNNGV. The CDR3 DNA sequence: TGTGCCAGCAGCTTGCGGACAGGGTTGTATGAAAAACTGTTTTTT. Translation gives CASSLRTGLYEKLFF.